This T cell receptor beta chain was sequenced during a study of T-cell memory formation after mild COVID-19. General study points: A second wave expanding day 15 to 37 was CD4+-biased; contracting clones were balanced. Contracting CD4+ clones were located mainly in CM and EM, and CD8+ clones in EMRA.

TCRdb re-called the 5' RACE reads through MiXCR, storing one row per CDR3 protein. The sample has around 140,000 distinct CDR3 sequences, 6% seen once. This CDR3 has 15 amino acids. As for this clonotype: Its antigen is unknown.

The rearrangement uses TRBV12-2 and TRBJ2-5; the table gives TRBD1 as D, unverified against the DNA. TRBV12-2 constitutes a pseudogene. Sequencing used PBMCs or a T cell subset sorted from them (not recorded which). This clonotype originated in an adult woman who had mild COVID-19 (a few samples of this study predate the infection). Cell type and time point are not known. For the CDR3, the DNA is TGTGCAAGTCGCTTTAGGCGGCGGACAGAAGAGACCCAGTACTTC. Its translation: CASRFRRRTEETQYF.